Listed below are T cell receptor beta chains from one sample, sequenced in a study of blood T cells in healthy people across ages. Using its own MiXCR run on the 5' RACE reads, TCRdb lists one record per CDR3 protein. The profile shows 650,000 to 900,000 distinct CDR3 sequences, approximately 65% of them singletons. The sample taken for sequencing was blood. All receptors derive from a young man in good health. CDR3s include the opening cysteine and the closing phenylalanine or tryptophan.

J	V	CDR3
-	TRBV6-2/TRBV6-3	CASSYGRQGAHEQYF
TRBJ1-2	TRBV12-3/TRBV12-4	CASRSDIGLEGYTF
TRBJ2-5	TRBV27	CASRHYRDRRETQYF
TRBJ2-4	TRBV13	CASSLAGASWTKNIQYF
TRBJ1-1	TRBV20-1	CVKGLGGGLNTEAFF
TRBJ2-3	TRBV29-1	CSFSANRVSKDTQYF
TRBJ2-1	TRBV10-3	CAISEGSGSGAPSSYNEQFF
TRBJ1-2	TRBV7-9	CASSWGTNYGYTF
-	TRBV27	CASSPGQFGAIQYF
TRBJ1-2	TRBV3-1	CASSQVSDRNGYTF
TRBJ2-4	TRBV24-1	CATSDPLEGTENIQYF
TRBJ1-1	TRBV3-1	CASSQEFLAGSATEAFF
TRBJ2-5	TRBV20-1	CSAQGGQGHETQYF
TRBJ1-5	TRBV29-1	CSGGGQNQPQHF
TRBJ2-1	TRBV20-1	CSTSGGAMGDEQFF
TRBJ2-3	TRBV29-1	CSVEGFQSTDTQYF
TRBJ2-5	TRBV5-1	CASSPGTGDQETQYF